This is a list of T cell receptor beta chains from one sample in a study of cytomegalovirus exposure and HLA in healthy donors. Libraries were prepared by immunoSEQ multiplex PCR; TCRdb keeps only in-frame clonotypes and omits some of them. The sample features about 110,000 clones, with about 0.59% in its top ten. Sequences were obtained from PBMCs. The receptors derive from a middle-aged man in good health and CMV-seronegative. CDR3s include the opening cysteine and the closing phenylalanine or tryptophan. The order of the fields is V gene, J gene, D gene, CDR3 protein, CDR3 DNA. A D gene is named only where the DNA matches it firmly.

TRBV7-9	TRBJ1-4	.	CASRMSDSHEKLFF	TGTGCCAGCAGAATGTCGGACAGCCATGAAAAACTGTTTTTT
TRBV5-4	TRBJ2-7	.	CASSFTGSYEQYF	TGTGCCAGCAGCTTTACAGGGAGCTACGAGCAGTACTTC
TRBV15	TRBJ1-2	.	CATSRERNHYGYTF	TGTGCCACCAGCAGAGAGAGGAACCACTATGGCTACACCTTC
TRBV5-1	TRBJ1-5	.	CASSMGGGQPQHF	TGCGCCAGCAGCATGGGGGGAGGCCAGCCCCAGCATTTT
TRBV7-8	TRBJ1-1	TRBD1	CASSLATGTVNTEAFF	TGTGCCAGCAGCTTAGCGACCGGGACAGTCAACACTGAAGCTTTCTTT
TRBV9	TRBJ2-3	TRBD1	CASSGRTGEILDTQYF	TGTGCCAGCAGCGGCCGGACAGGGGAGATATTAGATACGCAGTATTTT
TRBV9	TRBJ1-1	TRBD1	CASSARQGNTEAFF	TGTGCCAGCAGCGCAAGACAGGGTAACACTGAAGCTTTCTTT
TRBV6-1	TRBJ2-5	TRBD1	CASSELMTGIQGTQYF	TGTGCCAGCAGTGAACTAATGACAGGGATCCAAGGGACCCAGTACTTC
TRBV19	TRBJ2-7	.	CASSEGYEQYF	TGTGCCAGTAGTGAGGGCTACGAGCAGTACTTC
TRBV19	TRBJ1-2	.	CASSREGRYGYTF	TGTGCCAGTTCTCGGGAGGGGAGATATGGCTACACCTTC
TRBV20-1	TRBJ1-1	.	CSASPQPQVF	TGCAGTGCTAGTCCGCAACCACAGGTCTTT
TRBV6-1	TRBJ1-2	.	CASSQGALGGGSGYTF	TGTGCCAGCAGTCAAGGGGCCCTAGGGGGGGGAAGTGGCTACACCTTC
TRBV6-5	TRBJ1-2	.	CASSYSLRGGYTF	TGTGCCAGCAGTTACTCCCTCCGCGGCGGCTACACCTTC
TRBV19	TRBJ2-3	TRBD1	CASSMWTGLLATDTQYF	TGTGCCAGTAGTATGTGGACAGGGCTCCTAGCCACAGATACGCAGTATTTT
TRBV18	TRBJ1-1	.	CASSTRGQLNTEAFF	TGTGCCAGCTCAACTAGAGGACAGTTGAACACTGAAGCTTTCTTT
TRBV9	TRBJ2-7	.	CASSVVAETYEQYF	TGTGCCAGCAGCGTAGTGGCAGAAACCTACGAGCAGTACTTC
TRBV6-5	TRBJ2-5	.	CASSSWENQYF	TGTGCCAGCAGTTCCTGGGAGAACCAGTACTTC
TRBV6-1	TRBJ1-2	.	CASSVDMGLRGYTF	TGTGCCAGCAGTGTAGACATGGGACTACGTGGCTACACCTTC
TRBV11-3	TRBJ2-1	.	CASSPSGLSANEQFF	TGTGCCAGCAGCCCCTCAGGACTATCGGCCAATGAGCAGTTCTTC
TRBV7-2	TRBJ2-1	.	CASSLQKSSYNEQFF	TGTGCCAGCAGCTTACAAAAGAGCTCCTACAATGAGCAGTTCTTC
TRBV7-2	TRBJ1-2	.	CASSYASQGHHYGYNF	TGTGCCAGCAGTTACGCCTCCCAGGGCCACCACTATGGCTACAACTTC
TRBV18	TRBJ2-2	.	CASSPGTSGELFF	TGTGCCAGCTCACCGGGGACAAGCGGGGAGCTGTTTTTT
TRBV5-1	TRBJ2-2	.	CASSLPLGQRPNTGELFF	TGCGCCAGCAGCTTGCCCCTCGGACAGAGACCGAACACCGGGGAGCTGTTTTTT
TRBV20-1	TRBJ2-4	.	CSAPAKNIQYF	TGCAGTGCTCCGGCCAAAAACATTCAGTACTTC
TRBV6-5	TRBJ1-4	TRBD1	CASGDRVEKLFF	TGTGCCAGCGGGGACAGGGTCGAAAAACTGTTTTTT
TRBV10-2	TRBJ1-2	TRBD1	CASSDGTGPSDAYGYTF	TGCGCCAGCAGTGATGGGACAGGCCCCTCTGACGCCTATGGCTACACCTTC
TRBV5-6	TRBJ2-2	.	CASSLTGQGTGELFF	TGTGCCAGCAGCTTGACGGGACAAGGGACCGGGGAGCTGTTTTTT
TRBV21-1	TRBJ1-3	.	CASPRPFSGNTIYF	TGTGCCAGCCCTAGACCGTTCTCTGGAAACACCATATATTTT
TRBV5-1	TRBJ1-4	.	CASSASVGGNEKLFF	TGCGCCAGCAGCGCATCGGTGGGGGGTAATGAAAAACTGTTTTTT
TRBV7-8	TRBJ1-1	.	CASTIAGTRNTEAFF	TGTGCCAGCACCATCGCGGGAACCCGGAACACTGAAGCTTTCTTT
TRBV5-1	TRBJ2-4	.	CASSLQGAKNIQYF	TGCGCCAGCAGCTTGCAGGGTGCCAAAAACATTCAGTACTTC
TRBV13	TRBJ1-1	TRBD1	CASSEQTGGLETEAFF	TGTGCCAGCAGCGAGCAGACAGGGGGGTTGGAGACTGAAGCTTTCTTT
TRBV7-9	TRBJ1-6	TRBD1	CASSPTTRQGASSPLHF	TGTGCCAGCAGCCCCACCACCCGACAGGGGGCGTCTTCACCCCTCCACTTT
TRBV30	TRBJ1-4	.	CAWSPANEKLFF	TGTGCCTGGAGTCCAGCTAATGAAAAACTGTTTTTT
TRBV6-6	TRBJ1-3	.	CASILGTPGNTIYF	TGTGCCAGCATCCTAGGGACTCCTGGAAACACCATATATTTT
TRBV5-5	TRBJ2-5	.	CASSLRTQETQYF	TGTGCCAGCAGCTTGCGGACACAAGAGACCCAGTACTTC
TRBV14	TRBJ1-1	.	CASSQDWGRVNTEAFF	TGTGCCAGCAGCCAAGATTGGGGCCGGGTGAACACTGAAGCTTTCTTT
TRBV11-3	TRBJ2-7	.	CASSLVGGDSYEQYF	TGTGCCAGCAGCTTAGTGGGCGGGGACTCCTACGAGCAGTACTTC
TRBV11-3	TRBJ2-7	.	CASSLGRRNSHEQYF	TGTGCCAGCAGCTTAGGTCGGAGAAATTCCCACGAGCAGTACTTC
TRBV19	TRBJ1-5	.	CASNLQPQHF	TGTGCCAGTAATCTTCAGCCCCAGCATTTT